What follows is one T cell receptor (beta chain) and its context. Its antigen is unidentified. There are 13 residues in the CDR3. V lost 2 bases and J 11 bases, leaving 14 bases between the germline ends. Germline CDR1 reads SGHTA; CDR2 reads FQGNSA. The Oncomine TCR Beta short-read assay sequenced DNA from cultured CD4+ T cells. Each CDR3 protein is one row after TCRdb ran MiXCR on the PCR reads. The sample lists roughly 7,400 distinct CDR3 sequences, around half seen once, with about a sixth in the top ten. This specimen comes from a study of vaccination and CD4 T cells after COVID-19. Treatment here: roughly 10-day PBMC culture with coronavirus spike peptide pools or control peptides (ViraFEST assay). Those CD4+ T cells from the unexposed donor predate the COVID-19 pandemic (2011-2018). Negative selection separated CD4+ T cells from 10-day cultures.

Sequencing used CD4+ T cells from blood, cultured in vitro. The gene calls are TRBV7-2 and TRBJ2-3, with a weak D call TRBD2 (8 bases). This TCR was sampled from a human donor in good health. This CDR3 reads CASSLTGAGGQYF. The CDR3 DNA sequence: TGTGCCAGCAGCTTAACAGGGGCGGGGGGGCAGTATTTT.